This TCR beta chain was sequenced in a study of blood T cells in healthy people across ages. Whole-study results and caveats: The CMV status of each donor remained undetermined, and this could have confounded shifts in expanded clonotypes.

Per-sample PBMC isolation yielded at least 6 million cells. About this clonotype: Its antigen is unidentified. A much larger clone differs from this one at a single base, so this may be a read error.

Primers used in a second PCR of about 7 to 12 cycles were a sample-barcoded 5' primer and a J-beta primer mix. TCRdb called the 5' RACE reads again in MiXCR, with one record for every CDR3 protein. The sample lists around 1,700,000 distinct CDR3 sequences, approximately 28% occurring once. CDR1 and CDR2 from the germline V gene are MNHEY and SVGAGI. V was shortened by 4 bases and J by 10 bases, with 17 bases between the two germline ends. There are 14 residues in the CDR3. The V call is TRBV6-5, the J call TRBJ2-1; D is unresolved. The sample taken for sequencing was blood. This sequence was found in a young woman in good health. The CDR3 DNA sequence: TGTGCCAGCAGTTCCCCAGGTAAACTCTACGAGCAGTTCTTC. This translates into CASSSPGKLYEQFF.